This TCR beta chain was found in a study of shared clonotypes between healthy human individuals. Generated by immunoSEQ multiplex PCR, the TCRdb table keeps only in-frame clones and is missing some. The profile shows millions of clones, just over 90% of them singletons. The CDR3 totals 13 residues. Germline CDR1 and CDR2: SGHNT and YYREEE (reference sequence). V was cut by 1 base and J by 6 bases, with 8 bases left in between. The rearrangement joins TRBV5-4 to TRBJ2-1; D uncertain. The origin of this receptor is a man younger than 30 in good health. Some clones in this sample may be carry-over from other donors' samples. Sequences were obtained from naive CD4+ T cells from PBMCs. The subset: CD45RA+ positively selected. The CDR3 region has the DNA TGTGCCAGCAGCTTGCCGCAGCGCAATGAGCAGTTCTTC. Translation: CASSLPQRNEQFF.